The sequence of this TCR beta chain was determined in a study of shared clonotypes between healthy human individuals. Study conclusions and caveats: It was observed that approximately 5% of naive CD4 clonotypes were shared across a few donors. Genetic and exposure-history diversity was limited by the few donors.

Comments on this clone: The antigen is unknown.

The CDR3 is 18 residues long. The junction had 13 bases not matched to a gene; V was cut back by 5 bases and J by 4 bases. CDR1 LNHNV and CDR2 YYDKDF come from the germline V gene (reference sequence). The protocol was immunoSEQ multiplex PCR, while the TCRdb copy is restricted to in-frame clones and leaves out a portion. The sample includes hundreds of thousands of clones, approximately 96% of them seen just once. Positively selected for CCR7, the CD45RO-negative cells used as naive CD8 cells excluded terminally differentiated effector memory CD45RA+ cells. The specimen was naive CD8+ T cells sorted from blood. The chain recombines TRBV15 with TRBJ2-2; 10 bases are shared with TRBD1. The TCR sequence derives from a young woman in good health. CDR3 protein: CATSPWGQGSLPTGELFF. CDR3 bases: TGTGCCACCAGCCCATGGGGACAGGGGTCCTTACCCACCGGGGAGCTGTTTTTT.